The source of this T cell receptor (beta chain) is a study of identical twins (dated by TCRdb to about 2016). Looking at the study overall: The study deep-sequenced TCR alpha and beta repertoires from monozygotic twins, unrelated adults of various ages and cord blood to test whether fetal clonotypes persist. To rule out contamination, the twin experiments were replicated at different times with different library preparation protocols.

V is cut by 3 bases and J by 8 bases, and the space between the germline ends is 14 bases. The germline V gene encodes CDR1 LGHNA and CDR2 YNFKEQ. CDR3 length: 14 amino acids, cysteine to phenylalanine. Left in the record is the CDR3 DNA by itself, 42 bases read in frame from the first base. With regard to this clonotype: The antigen it binds to is not known. No quality values exist for individual bases; no much larger clone is one base distant.

Library preparation was by 5' RACE. Reads for this sample came from an Illumina HiSeq 2000. A universal primer binding site was added through template switching, and the final cDNA carried a unique molecular identifier so that TCR cDNA molecules could be counted accurately. Specific primers in the conserved constant-segment region were used to synthesize first-strand cDNA for TCR alpha and beta chains. Each cDNA library was double barcoded, with a SMART-Mk sample barcode plus Illumina barcodes, to control for contamination. TruSeq adapter sequences along with Illumina sample barcodes were introduced in two successive PCR steps. The Illumina HiSeq platform was used with custom primers to sequence TCR alpha and beta cDNA libraries. Per the original workflow: MiGEC was used to process raw reads and extract unique molecular identifiers, and MiXCR was used to find CDR3 positions. For each individual, recombination models were inferred using an EM algorithm with the repgenHMM and IGoR tools. Shared clonotypes were analyzed with the tcR package in R, and sharing was normalized by the product of cloneset sizes. Out-of-frame nonproductive sequences were analyzed to study raw recombination free of thymic and clonal selection effects. TCRdb reworked the public reads: Q25 trimming with fastp, MiXCR clone assembly, productive beta chains retained. A single entry per CDR3 protein holds the most common genes and DNA from its merged rows. These V and J calls originate from TCRdb's pipeline instead of the authors' own analysis. The sample contains 1.5 million to 2 million distinct CDR3 sequences, 32% of them found a single time. In total, the top ten clones hold about 0.3% of the sample.

What the research found in general, with its limitations: Compared with coincidental sharing between unrelated individuals, an excess of low generation-probability sequences was observed among out-of-frame TCR alpha sequences shared between twins. Recombination models systematically underestimated out-of-frame TCR alpha sharing in monozygotic twins but agreed with sharing between unrelated individuals. Zero-insertion analyses could be partly confounded by invariant T cells such as MAIT and iNKT, though diverse VJ usage argued against such confounding for most clonotypes. Because the same donors could not be followed over many years, the conclusions relied on cross-sectional statistical analysis. Abundant cord blood beta clonotypes had fewer insertions, young adult naive repertoires showed a similar but weaker trend, and memory repertoires showed no such trend. In beta out-of-frame sequences, excess twin sharing was weaker, because having fewer shared sequences lowered the signal-to-noise ratio.

All donors were healthy Caucasians. The receptor was derived from a newborn girl in good health. The V gene is TRBV4-2 and the J gene is TRBJ2-1; the D gene is perhaps TRBD1, on 6 matching bases. The material sequenced was cord blood. The CDR3 reads as follows: CASSHQGKFDEQFF. The DNA sequence follows: TGTGCCAGCAGCCACCAGGGGAAGTTCGATGAGCAGTTCTTC.